This T cell receptor (beta chain) appears in the sequencing data of a study of blood T cell repertoires in COVID-19. Overall study: Samples of COVID-19 (acute and convalescent) were obtained from the United States, Italy and Spain. Sample material is recorded as cDNA or gDNA derived from T cells, B-cell-depleted T cells, or PBMCs.

Source study methods: Amplification of reference gene primers provided the estimated nucleated cell counts. Here immunoSEQ multiplex PCR was the method, and the copy in TCRdb shows in-frame clones only, minus some. V and J calls and clone size are given by that table; D and trimming were obtained from the DNA. The table lists 150,000 to 160,000 clones, 70% to 85% of them singletons. The CDR3 runs to 15 residues. V was shortened by 6 bases and J by 7 bases, with 21 bases between the two germline ends. CDR1 LNHDA and CDR2 SQIVND come from the germline V gene (reference sequence). One Seattle source followed patients from active infection through their disease course.

This TCR was recovered from a man in his fifties or sixties with COVID-19, enrolled during active disease. This chain joins TRBV19 and TRBJ1-2; perhaps TRBD1 as D (6 bases). The source material was peripheral blood. The CDR3 spells CASSAPGGFIAGYTF. The CDR3 nucleotides read TGTGCCAGTAGCGCCCCGGGGGGCTTTATTGCTGGCTACACCTTC.